The rows below give T cell receptor beta chains drawn from one sample of a study of cytomegalovirus exposure and HLA in healthy donors. TCRdb keeps only in-frame clones here, not all; method: immunoSEQ multiplex PCR. Here the sample spans a few hundred thousand clones, 90% being singletons. The specimen was PBMCs. The receptors here all came from a woman aged 18-29 years in good health and CMV-seronegative. Each CDR3 is given with its conserved first and last residue. Fields, in order: clone size, V gene, D gene, J gene, CDR3 DNA, CDR3 protein. D genes are given only for firm matches. Clone sizes are given selectively: once, few, many, or a class where the clone is expanded.

few	TRBV7-2	TRBD1	TRBJ1-3	TGTGCCAGCAGCTTAAGACAGGGGGCTGGAAACACCATATATTTT	CASSLRQGAGNTIYF
-	TRBV4-1	TRBD1	TRBJ2-3	TGCGCCAGCAGCCAACCCGGACAGGGGGCGGGAGATACGCAGTATTTT	CASSQPGQGAGDTQYF
-	TRBV11-2	TRBD1	TRBJ1-2	TGTGCCAGCAGCTTAGTTGGGCGAGGGACAGCGAAAAACTATGGCTACACCTTC	CASSLVGRGTAKNYGYTF
-	TRBV4-3	-	TRBJ1-2	TGCGCCAGCAGCCAAGGAGGGCTTGCGGCGGGCTACACCTTC	CASSQGGLAAGYTF
-	TRBV28	-	TRBJ1-2	TGTGCCAGCAGTTTGGTGGGCATGGGCTATGGCTACACCTTC	CASSLVGMGYGYTF
-	TRBV19	-	TRBJ2-7	TGTGCCAGTAGTTCGGGGACAAAACCCTACGAGCAGTACTTC	CASSSGTKPYEQYF
-	TRBV11-2	-	TRBJ2-1	TGTGCCAGCAGCCTGGGGCTTTTCGAGCAGTTCTTC	CASSLGLFEQFF
-	TRBV6-5	-	TRBJ2-7	TGTGCCAGCAGCTTAACACAGGGAACCCCCTACGAGCAGTACTTC	CASSLTQGTPYEQYF
-	TRBV30	TRBD1	TRBJ1-6	TGTGCCTGGAGCCCCGGACAGGGGTATTCACCCCTCCACTTT	CAWSPGQGYSPLHF
-	TRBV6-5	TRBD1	TRBJ2-4	TGTGCCAGCAGTTTGAACAGGGGGGCCAAAAACATTCAGTACTTC	CASSLNRGAKNIQYF
-	TRBV29-1	-	TRBJ2-7	TGCAGCGTTGTACTAGGTTCCTACGAGCAGTACTTC	CSVVLGSYEQYF
-	TRBV5-4	TRBD1	TRBJ2-5	TGTGCCAGCAACCCACAGGGGGGAGAGACCCAGTACTTC	CASNPQGGETQYF
-	TRBV5-6	-	TRBJ1-2	TGTGCCAGCAGCTTGGAGGGCAGGGCCTATGGCTACACCTTC	CASSLEGRAYGYTF
-	TRBV7-2	-	TRBJ2-3	TGTGCCAGCAGCTTAGCGCTATGGGGGGACGGCGATAGCACAGATACGCAGTATTTT	CASSLALWGDGDSTDTQYF
-	TRBV4-1	-	TRBJ1-3	TGCGCCAGCAGCCAACATCATGAAACAGTAGGAAACACCATATATTTT	CASSQHHETVGNTIYF
-	TRBV6-1	TRBD1	TRBJ1-2	TGTGCCAGCATAAGGAGGGACAGCGGGAACTATGGCTACACCTTC	CASIRRDSGNYGYTF
few	TRBV19	TRBD2	TRBJ2-3	TGTGCCAGTGCCTATCTGGGGCGGGGGGGCACAGATACGCAGTATTTT	CASAYLGRGGTDTQYF
few	TRBV28	-	TRBJ1-5	TGTGCCAGCAGTTTCCGGGGGTTGTGGCCCCAGCATTTT	CASSFRGLWPQHF
-	TRBV7-9	-	TRBJ1-1	TGTGCCAGCAGCTTAGATCCAGGGGCAGGGAACACTGAAGCTTTCTTT	CASSLDPGAGNTEAFF
-	TRBV5-4	TRBD1	TRBJ1-6	TGTGCCAGCAGCAGGACAGGGGGCGAGGATTCACCCCTCCACTTT	CASSRTGGEDSPLHF
once	TRBV7-9	-	TRBJ1-3	TGTGCCAGCTCCACATCCTCTGGAAACACCATATATTTT	CASSTSSGNTIYF
-	TRBV28	TRBD1	TRBJ1-2	TGTGCCAGCAGTTTATCTCTCGGTGGGACAGGGTATGGCTACACCTTC	CASSLSLGGTGYGYTF
-	TRBV27	-	TRBJ1-1	TGTGCCAGCAGTCCCTCCCAGGGTCGGGCTGAAGCTTTCTTT	CASSPSQGRAEAFF
once	TRBV18	-	TRBJ1-3	TGTGCCAGCTCACCGACCCAGGGCAGGGGAGACTCTGGAAACACCATATATTTT	CASSPTQGRGDSGNTIYF
-	TRBV27	-	TRBJ1-1	TGTGCCAGCAGTCCAGGGACAAAAACAGAAGCTTTCTTT	CASSPGTKTEAFF
-	TRBV6-6	-	TRBJ1-2	TGTGCCAGCAGTTATTATGTAGGGGAAACCTATGGCTACACCTTC	CASSYYVGETYGYTF
-	TRBV28	-	TRBJ1-2	TGTGCCAGCAGAGGACAGACTTATGGCTACACCTTC	CASRGQTYGYTF
few	TRBV28	TRBD1	TRBJ1-1	TGTGCCAGCAGCTCTACCGGACAGGGGAACACTGAAGCTTTCTTT	CASSSTGQGNTEAFF
-	TRBV7-3	-	TRBJ2-3	TGTGCCAGCAGCTGGGGGGACGGAACAGATACGCAGTATTTT	CASSWGDGTDTQYF
-	TRBV7-2	-	TRBJ1-2	TGTGCCAGCAGCTTAGTCCCCACAGGAGGGGAACATGGCTACACCTTC	CASSLVPTGGEHGYTF
-	TRBV4-1	-	TRBJ1-1	TGCGCCAGCAGCCAGGTCGGGGAGAACACTGAAGCTTTCTTT	CASSQVGENTEAFF
-	TRBV4-3	-	TRBJ1-2	TGCGCCAGCAGCCAAGGTCCCCCGTCTTATGGCTACACCTTC	CASSQGPPSYGYTF
few	TRBV2	-	TRBJ1-2	TGTGCCAGCAGTGAAGTGGGAGGCTATGGCTACACCTTC	CASSEVGGYGYTF
-	TRBV6-1	-	TRBJ2-1	TGTGCCGGGAAGACAGATTACAATGAGCAGTTCTTC	CAGKTDYNEQFF
-	TRBV5-1	TRBD2	TRBJ2-5	TGCGCCAGCAGCTTGGGTGGGACTACTCCTCAAGAGACCCAGTACTTC	CASSLGGTTPQETQYF
-	TRBV7-2	-	TRBJ2-1	TGTGCCAGCAGCTTAGTCAGGGATCACAATGAGCAGTTCTTC	CASSLVRDHNEQFF
-	TRBV19	-	TRBJ1-1	TGTGCCAGTAGTATATTTATGAACACTGAAGCTTTCTTT	CASSIFMNTEAFF
-	TRBV5-1	-	TRBJ2-1	TGCGCCAGCAGCCTGGACAGATCCTACAATGAGCAGTTCTTC	CASSLDRSYNEQFF
-	TRBV4-1	TRBD1	TRBJ1-2	TGCGCCAGCAGCCATACCGTCGGACAGGGTGGAGATGGCTACACCTTC	CASSHTVGQGGDGYTF
-	TRBV6-5	-	TRBJ2-1	TGTGCCAGCAGTTACTCGGAGTTCTACAATGAGCAGTTCTTC	CASSYSEFYNEQFF
few	TRBV4-3	TRBD1	TRBJ2-7	TGCGCCAGCAGCCAAGGGGAAGGGACAGGCTCCTACGAGCAGTACTTC	CASSQGEGTGSYEQYF
-	TRBV5-6	-	TRBJ1-1	TGTGCCAGCAGCATACTACAGGGTAGGGCGAACACTGAAGCTTTCTTT	CASSILQGRANTEAFF
-	TRBV5-1	-	TRBJ2-3	TGCGCCAGCAGGTGGAGGGGGCCCACAGATACGCAGTATTTT	CASRWRGPTDTQYF
-	TRBV28	TRBD1	TRBJ1-6	TGTGCCAGCAGTCCGGGACAGGCGAATTCACCCCTCCACTTT	CASSPGQANSPLHF
-	TRBV5-1	TRBD1	TRBJ1-2	TGCGCCAGCAGCCTGAAGGGACAGCGTATTGACTATGGCTACACCTTC	CASSLKGQRIDYGYTF
-	TRBV25-1	-	TRBJ2-5	TGTGCCAGCAGTGAAGGTGGCAGGGGATCCTTTGAGACCCAGTACTTC	CASSEGGRGSFETQYF
few	TRBV19	TRBD1	TRBJ1-2	TGTGCCAGTACCTCGCAGGGGGCCCATGGCTACACCTTC	CASTSQGAHGYTF
few	TRBV25-1	TRBD1	TRBJ1-6	TGTGCCAGCAGTAGACAGGGCGGTAATTCACCCCTCCACTTT	CASSRQGGNSPLHF
once	TRBV5-4	-	TRBJ1-2	TGTGCCAGCAGCTTACAGGGATTTTATGGCTACACCTTC	CASSLQGFYGYTF
-	TRBV6-1	TRBD1	TRBJ2-5	TGTGCCAGCAGTGAGACAGGGGGTCAGGAGACCCAGTACTTC	CASSETGGQETQYF
few	TRBV23-1	-	TRBJ1-2	TGCGCCAGCAGTCCTATCGGGTATGGCTACACCTTC	CASSPIGYGYTF